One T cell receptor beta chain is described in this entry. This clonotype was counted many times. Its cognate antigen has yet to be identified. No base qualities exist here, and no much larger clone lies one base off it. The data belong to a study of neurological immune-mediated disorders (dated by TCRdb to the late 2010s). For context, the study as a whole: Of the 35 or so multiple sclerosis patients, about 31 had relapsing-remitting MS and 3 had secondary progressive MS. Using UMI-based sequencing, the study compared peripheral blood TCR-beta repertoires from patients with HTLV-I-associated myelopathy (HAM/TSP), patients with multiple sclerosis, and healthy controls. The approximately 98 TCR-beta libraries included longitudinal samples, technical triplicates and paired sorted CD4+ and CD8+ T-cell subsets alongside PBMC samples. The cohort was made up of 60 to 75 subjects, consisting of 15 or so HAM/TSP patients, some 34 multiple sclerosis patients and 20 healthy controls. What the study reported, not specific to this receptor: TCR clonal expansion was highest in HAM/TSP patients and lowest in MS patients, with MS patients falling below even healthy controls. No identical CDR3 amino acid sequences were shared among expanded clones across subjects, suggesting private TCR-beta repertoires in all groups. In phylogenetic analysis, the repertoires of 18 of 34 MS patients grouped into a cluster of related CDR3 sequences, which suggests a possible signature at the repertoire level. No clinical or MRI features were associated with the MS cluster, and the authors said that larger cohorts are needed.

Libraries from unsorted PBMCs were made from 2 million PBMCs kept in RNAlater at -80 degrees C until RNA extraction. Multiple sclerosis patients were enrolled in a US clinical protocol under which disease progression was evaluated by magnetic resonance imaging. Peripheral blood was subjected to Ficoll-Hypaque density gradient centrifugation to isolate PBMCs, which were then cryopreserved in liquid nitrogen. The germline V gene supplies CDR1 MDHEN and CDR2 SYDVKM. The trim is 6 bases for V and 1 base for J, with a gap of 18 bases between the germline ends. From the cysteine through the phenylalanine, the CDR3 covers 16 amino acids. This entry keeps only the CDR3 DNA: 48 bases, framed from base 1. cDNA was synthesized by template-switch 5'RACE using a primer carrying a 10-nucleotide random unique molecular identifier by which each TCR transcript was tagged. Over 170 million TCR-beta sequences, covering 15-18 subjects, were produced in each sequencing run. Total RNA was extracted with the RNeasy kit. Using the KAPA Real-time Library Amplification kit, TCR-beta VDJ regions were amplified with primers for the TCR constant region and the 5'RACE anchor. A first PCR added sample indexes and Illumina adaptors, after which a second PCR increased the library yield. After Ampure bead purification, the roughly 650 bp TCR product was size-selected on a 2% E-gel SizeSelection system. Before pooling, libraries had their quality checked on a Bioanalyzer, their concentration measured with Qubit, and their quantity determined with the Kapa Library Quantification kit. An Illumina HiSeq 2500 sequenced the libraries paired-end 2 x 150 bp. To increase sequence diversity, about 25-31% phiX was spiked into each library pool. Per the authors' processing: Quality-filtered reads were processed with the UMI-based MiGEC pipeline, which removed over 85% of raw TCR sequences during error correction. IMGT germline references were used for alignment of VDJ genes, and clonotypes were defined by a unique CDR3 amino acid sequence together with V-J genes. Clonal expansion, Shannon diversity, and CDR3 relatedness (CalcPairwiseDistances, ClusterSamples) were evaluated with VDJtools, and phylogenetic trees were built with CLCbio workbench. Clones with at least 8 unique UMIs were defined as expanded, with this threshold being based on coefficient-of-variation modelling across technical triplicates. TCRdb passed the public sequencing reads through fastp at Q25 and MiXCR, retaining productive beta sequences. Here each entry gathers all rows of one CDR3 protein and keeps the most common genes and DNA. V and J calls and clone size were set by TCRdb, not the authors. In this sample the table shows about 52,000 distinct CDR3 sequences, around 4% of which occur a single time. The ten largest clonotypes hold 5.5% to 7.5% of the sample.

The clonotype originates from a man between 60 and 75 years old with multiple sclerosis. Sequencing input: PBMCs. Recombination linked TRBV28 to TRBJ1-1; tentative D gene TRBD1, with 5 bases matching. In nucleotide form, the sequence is TGTGCCAGCAGCAATGGGGCCACTCCGCGGAACACTGAAGCTTTCTTT. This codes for CASSNGATPRNTEAFF.